This T cell receptor beta chain was sequenced during a study of B cell selection in AIRE deficiency. V lost 3 bases and J lost 1, with 9 bases in between. The germline V gene has CDR1 MNHNS and CDR2 SASEGT. The CDR3 runs 14 residues. Generated by immunoSEQ multiplex PCR, the TCRdb table keeps only in-frame clones and is missing some. The sample has about 27,000 clones, over 95% seen once; the top ten hold just under 0.25%. Sorting defined conventional CD4 T cells as CD4+CD127+. Healthy unrelated donors supplied the control samples. Source material: CD4+CD127+ conventional T cells sorted from PBMCs. The receptor's source is a human donor in good health. The rearrangement uses TRBV6-1 and TRBJ1-1; D is uncertain. The CDR3 DNA reads as TGTGCCAGCAGTGATATTCCGACGAACACTGAAGCTTTCTTT. Protein: CASSDIPTNTEAFF.